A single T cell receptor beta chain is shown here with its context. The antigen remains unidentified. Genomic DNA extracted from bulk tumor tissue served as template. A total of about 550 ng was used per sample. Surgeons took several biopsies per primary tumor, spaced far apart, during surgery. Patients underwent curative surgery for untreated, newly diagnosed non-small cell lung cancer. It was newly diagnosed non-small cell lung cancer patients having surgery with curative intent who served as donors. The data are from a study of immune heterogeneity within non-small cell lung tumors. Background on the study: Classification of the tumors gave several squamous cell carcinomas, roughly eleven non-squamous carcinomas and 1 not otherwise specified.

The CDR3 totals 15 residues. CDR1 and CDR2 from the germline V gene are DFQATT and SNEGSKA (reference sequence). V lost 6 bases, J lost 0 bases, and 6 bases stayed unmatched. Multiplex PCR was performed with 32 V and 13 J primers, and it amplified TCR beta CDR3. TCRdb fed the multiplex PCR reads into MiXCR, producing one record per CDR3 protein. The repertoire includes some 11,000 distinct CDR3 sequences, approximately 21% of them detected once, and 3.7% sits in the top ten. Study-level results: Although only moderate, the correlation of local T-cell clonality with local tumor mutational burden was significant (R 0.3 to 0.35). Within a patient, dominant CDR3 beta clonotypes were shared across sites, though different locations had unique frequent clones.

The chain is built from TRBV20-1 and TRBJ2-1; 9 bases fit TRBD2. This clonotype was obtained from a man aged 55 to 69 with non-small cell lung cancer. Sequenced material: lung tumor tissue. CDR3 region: CSATVAGASYNEQFF. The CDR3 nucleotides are TGCAGTGCCACAGTAGCGGGAGCCTCCTACAATGAGCAGTTCTTC.